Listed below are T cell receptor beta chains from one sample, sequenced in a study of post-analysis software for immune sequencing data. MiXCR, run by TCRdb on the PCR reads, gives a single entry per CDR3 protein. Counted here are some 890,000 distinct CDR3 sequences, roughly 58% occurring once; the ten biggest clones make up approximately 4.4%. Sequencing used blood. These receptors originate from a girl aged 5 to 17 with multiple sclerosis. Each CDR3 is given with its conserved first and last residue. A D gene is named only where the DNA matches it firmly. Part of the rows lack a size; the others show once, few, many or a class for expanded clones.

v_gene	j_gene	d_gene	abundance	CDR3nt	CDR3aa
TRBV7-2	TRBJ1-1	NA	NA	TGTGCCAGCAGCCCTAATAGACTTGAAGCTTTCTTT	CASSPNRLEAFF
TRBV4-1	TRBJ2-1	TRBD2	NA	TGCACCAGCAGCCAAGATCGCAGGACTAGCGGGAGCTCCTACAATGAGCAGTTCTTC	CTSSQDRRTSGSSYNEQFF
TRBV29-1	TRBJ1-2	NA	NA	TGCAGCGTTGAAGACCGCGTGATGGGCTACACCTTC	CSVEDRVMGYTF
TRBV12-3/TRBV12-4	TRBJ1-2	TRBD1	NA	TGTGCCAGCAGTCCCGGGACAGGGTCTGACTATGGCTACACCTTC	CASSPGTGSDYGYTF
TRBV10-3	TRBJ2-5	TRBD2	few	TGTGCCATCAGCCCAGCGGGAGGGGGTGAGCAGTACTTC	CAISPAGGGEQYF
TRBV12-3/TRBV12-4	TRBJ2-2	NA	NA	TGTGCCAGCAGTTTACGACAGGCGAACACCGGGGAGCTGTTTTTT	CASSLRQANTGELFF
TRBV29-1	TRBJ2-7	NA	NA	TGCAGCGTTGAACTGAGACAGACCAGCTCCTACGAGCAGTACTTC	CSVELRQTSSYEQYF
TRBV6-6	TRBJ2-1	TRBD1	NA	TGTGCCAGCAGTTACCCGGACAGGGAAGGGAACAATGAGCAGTTCTTC	CASSYPDREGNNEQFF
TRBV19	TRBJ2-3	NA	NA	TGTGCCAGTAGTGCAGCGTTTACGCAGTATTTT	CASSAAFTQYF
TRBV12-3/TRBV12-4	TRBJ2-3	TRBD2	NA	TGTGCCAGCACCTCCGGGGGGGCAGTCTGGACAGATACGCAGTATTTT	CASTSGGAVWTDTQYF
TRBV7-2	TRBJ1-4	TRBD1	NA	TGTGCCAGCAGCCCTATGGGACAGGGAGGAGAAAAACTGTTTTTT	CASSPMGQGGEKLFF
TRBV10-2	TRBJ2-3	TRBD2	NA	TGCGCCAGCGGGGAGCGGGAGGGGTGGGATACGCAGTATTTT	CASGEREGWDTQYF
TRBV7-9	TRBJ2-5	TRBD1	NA	TGTGCCAGCAGCACCAGGGGGCACCTCCAAGAGACCCAGTACTTC	CASSTRGHLQETQYF
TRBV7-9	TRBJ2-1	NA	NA	TGTGCCAGCAGCTTACGGGGGGCTGGCTACAATGAGCAGTTCTTC	CASSLRGAGYNEQFF
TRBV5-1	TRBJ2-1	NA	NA	TGCGCCAGCAGCTTGGAGGGGAGGGGGTCGCATGAGCAGTTCTTC	CASSLEGRGSHEQFF
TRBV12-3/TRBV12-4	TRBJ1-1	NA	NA	TGTGCCAGCAGCCCTGGGACATCTACTGAAGCTTTCTTT	CASSPGTSTEAFF
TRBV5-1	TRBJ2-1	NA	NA	TGCGCCAGCAGCTTGTGGCGACCCCTAAATGAGCAGTTCTTC	CASSLWRPLNEQFF
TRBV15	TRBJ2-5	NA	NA	TGTGCCACCAGCGGCAACCGGGGCCAAGAGACCCAGTACTTC	CATSGNRGQETQYF
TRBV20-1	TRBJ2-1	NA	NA	TGCAGTGCTAGAGATTCCCTTCGTCCAAGACAGTTCTTC	CSARDSLRPRQFF
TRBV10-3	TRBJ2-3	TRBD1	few	TGTGCCATCAGTAGCCGGGACAGGGTTGCCGAATCCACAGATACGCAGTATTTT	CAISSRDRVAESTDTQYF
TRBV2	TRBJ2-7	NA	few	TGTGCCAGCAGTGAAGGGAGACTTGCTACCTACGAGCAGTACTTC	CASSEGRLATYEQYF
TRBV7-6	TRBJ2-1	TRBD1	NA	TGTGCCAGCAGCTCTCCGGACAGGGGTACGGGTGAGCAGTTCTTC	CASSSPDRGTGEQFF
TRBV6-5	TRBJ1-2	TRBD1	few	TGTGCCAGCAGTTACCAGGGGGCGCTCCCTAACTATGGCTACACCTTC	CASSYQGALPNYGYTF
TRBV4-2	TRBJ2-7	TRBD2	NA	TGTGCCAGCAGCAAGGAACTAGCGGGAGATTCCTACGAGCAGTACTTC	CASSKELAGDSYEQYF
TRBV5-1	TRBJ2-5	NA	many	TGCGCCAGCAGCTTACCAGGAGAGACCCAGTACTTC	CASSLPGETQYF
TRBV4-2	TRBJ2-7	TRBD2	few	TGTGCCAGCAGCCAAGAAACTAGCGGAGGGGAGCAGTACTTC	CASSQETSGGEQYF
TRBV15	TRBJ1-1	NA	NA	TGTGCCACCAGCACCATTCGGGCGAACACTGAAGCTTTCTTT	CATSTIRANTEAFF
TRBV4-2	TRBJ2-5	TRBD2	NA	TGTGCCAGCAGCCAAGCTCGTGGGGGAGGGGAGACCCAGTACTTC	CASSQARGGGETQYF
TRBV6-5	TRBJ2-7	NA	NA	TGTGCCAGCAGTTACCGCAGATCCTACGAGCAGTACTTC	CASSYRRSYEQYF
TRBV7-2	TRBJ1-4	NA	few	TGTGCCAGCAGCTTAATCGGTTCTGCGGGCGGACTGTTTTTT	CASSLIGSAGGLFF
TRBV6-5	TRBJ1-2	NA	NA	TGTGCCAGCAGTTACCCGACAGCCTTCTATGGCTACACCTTC	CASSYPTAFYGYTF
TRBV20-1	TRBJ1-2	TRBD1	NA	TGCAGTGCTGTAGGAAGGGACAGGGCACTATATGGCTACACCTTC	CSAVGRDRALYGYTF
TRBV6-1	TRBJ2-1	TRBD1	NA	TGTGCCAGCAGTAGACAGGGGGCCTCAACTATCTACAATGAGCAGTTCTTC	CASSRQGASTIYNEQFF
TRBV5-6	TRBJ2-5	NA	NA	TGTGCCAGCAGCCTGTCGGACACTCCGTGGACCCAGTACTTC	CASSLSDTPWTQYF
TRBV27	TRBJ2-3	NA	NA	TGTGCCAGCAGTTTATCCAATTCCCCAGATACGCAGTATTTT	CASSLSNSPDTQYF
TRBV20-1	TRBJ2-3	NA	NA	TGCAGTGCTAGTAACGCCGCAGATACGCAGTATTTT	CSASNAADTQYF
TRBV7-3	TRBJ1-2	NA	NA	TGTGCCAGCAGCTCCCGGGGGGCTGACTATGGCTACACCTTC	CASSSRGADYGYTF
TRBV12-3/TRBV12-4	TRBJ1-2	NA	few	TGTGCCAGCAGCCGCTGGGACGGCGGCTATGGCTACACCTTC	CASSRWDGGYGYTF
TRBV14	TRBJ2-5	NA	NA	TGTGCCAGCAGCCAAGGGCGTAACACTCGGCACCAAGAGACCCAGTACTTC	CASSQGRNTRHQETQYF
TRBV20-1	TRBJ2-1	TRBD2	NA	TGCAGTGCCGCTCCCGGGACTAGCGGGAGGGCAGGTATGGGAGGTACGGGAAATGAGCAGTTCTTC	CSAAPGTSGRAGMGGTGNEQFF
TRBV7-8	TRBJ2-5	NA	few	TGTGCCAGCAGCTTAGTAGGGTCTGAGACCCAGTACTTC	CASSLVGSETQYF
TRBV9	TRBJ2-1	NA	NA	TGTGCCAGCAGCGTTGCGGGATCCGCTTACAATGAGCAGTTCTTC	CASSVAGSAYNEQFF
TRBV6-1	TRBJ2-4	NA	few	TGTGCCAGCAGTGAACAACCGGGACCGCTAACTACCATTCAGTACTTC	CASSEQPGPLTTIQYF
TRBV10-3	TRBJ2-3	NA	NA	TGTGCCATCAGTGATTTACAGGGATACACAGATACGCAGTATTTT	CAISDLQGYTDTQYF
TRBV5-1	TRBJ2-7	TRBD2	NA	TGCGCCAGCACCTGGGACTACGCCTACGAGCAGTACTTC	CASTWDYAYEQYF
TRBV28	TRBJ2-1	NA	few	TGTGCCAGCAGATCGGGCAGGGTCACTGAGCAGTTCTTC	CASRSGRVTEQFF
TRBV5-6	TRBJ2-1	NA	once	TGTGCCAGCAGCTTGCTAGTCCTCAACGTCGATGAGCAGTTCTTC	CASSLLVLNVDEQFF
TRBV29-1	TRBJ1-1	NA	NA	TGCAGCGTTGAAGTTACCGGGAGGAACACTGAAGCTTTCTTT	CSVEVTGRNTEAFF
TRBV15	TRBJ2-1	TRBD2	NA	TGTGCCACCAGAGCGGGGGCTACTAGCTCCTACAATGAGCAGTTCTTC	CATRAGATSSYNEQFF